These 21 T cell receptor beta chains came from one sample sequenced in a study of Ad26.COV2.S vaccination and SARS-CoV-2 variants. The treatment is: about 20 received Ad26.COV2.S at low or high dose, single or two shots; 5 received placebo; per-sample allocation not given. Collection of the samples took place on day 63 after the first injection of vaccine or placebo. Only in-frame clones appear in the TCRdb table, and some are missing; sequencing was by immunoSEQ multiplex PCR. Found here are 350,000 to 600,000 clones, about 89% of them singletons; the top ten hold over 1.5%. The specimen was peripheral blood, collected in a trial of Ad26.COV2.S vaccine versus placebo. These TCRs come from a person between 18 and 65 years old who received the Ad26.COV2.S COVID-19 vaccine or a placebo.

This chain joins TRBV1 and TRBJ2-1; the table calls TRBD2, which could not be checked here. TRBV1 is tagged as a pseudogene. CDR3 length equals 17 residues. In DNA form, the CDR3 reads TGCACCAGCAGCCCGCCCCGAACGGGAGGGGACTACAATGAGCAGTTCTTC. Translation: CTSSPPRTGGDYNEQFF.

This clone was counted once. The chain combines TRBV7-9 with TRBJ2-1; 8 bases fit TRBD1. CDR1 is SEHNR and CDR2 is FQNEAQ in the germline V gene (reference sequence). Germline trimming cut 5 bases from V and 4 bases from J; bases unmatched to any gene: 7. CDR3 size: 15 residues. For the CDR3, the DNA is TGTGCCAGCAGCCCCCGACAGGGGCTTTACAATGAGCAGTTCTTC. Translated: CASSPRQGLYNEQFF. Supplemented by reference TRBV7-9 and TRBJ2-1, the full variable domain reads DTGVSQNPRHKITKRGQNVTFRCDPISEHNRLYWYRQTLGQGPEFLTYFQNEAQLEKSRLLSDRFSAERPKGSFSTLEIQRTEQGDSAMYLCASSPRQGLYNEQFFGPGTRLTVL.

Only a few counts were recorded for this clone. This rearrangement joins TRBV7-9 to TRBJ2-7, with no clear D. This CDR3 region has 15 residues. Trimming removed 5 bases at V and 1 base at J, with 15 bases between. CDR1 is SEHNR, CDR2 FQNEAQ, per germline (reference sequence). This CDR3 is CASSPSLVGSYEQYF. The CDR3 DNA reads TGTGCCAGCAGCCCGTCGTTAGTCGGTTCCTACGAGCAGTACTTC.

V usage is TRBV7-9 and J usage is TRBJ1-2; D is possibly TRBD1 (6 bases). This CDR3 spans 18 amino acids. V dropped 2 bases and J dropped 3 bases, with 22 bases sitting between them. The germline gives CDR1 SEHNR, CDR2 FQNEAQ (reference sequence). CDR3 bases: TGTGCCAGCAGCTTATTGACGGGGGGCAGAGGTCCCGACTATGGCTACACCTTC. Its translation: CASSLLTGGRGPDYGYTF.

This chain joins TRBV5-4 and TRBJ2-7, with D possibly matching TRBD1 (5 bases). The germline V gene has CDR1 SGHNT and CDR2 YYREEE (reference sequence). The V and J ends lost 2 bases and 2 bases respectively, with 11 bases between them. The CDR3 is 14 amino acids. CDR3 residues: CASSFGLGAYEQYF. CDR3 coding DNA: TGTGCCAGCAGCTTTGGGTTAGGGGCCTACGAGCAGTACTTC.

This chain uses TRBV7-8 with TRBJ2-1, with TRBD1 identical over 7 bases. After removal of 5 bases from V and 4 bases from J, the junction contained 5 bases not matched to a gene. This CDR3 has 14 amino acids. CDR1 is SGHVS, CDR2 FQNEAQ, per germline. The CDR3 protein is CASSELDRYNEQFF. The CDR3 bases are TGTGCCAGCAGCGAACTGGACAGGTACAATGAGCAGTTCTTC. Together with reference TRBV7-8 and TRBJ2-1, the CDR3 gives the full variable domain: GAGVSQSPRYKVAKRGQDVALRCDPISGHVSLFWYQQALGQGPEFLTYFQNEAQLDKSGLPSDRFFAERPEGSVSTLKIQRTQQEDSAVYLCASSELDRYNEQFFGPGTRLTVL.

In its sample, this clone was seen a few times. The J gene is TRBJ1-6, the V gene TRBV5-6; unclear D gene. Trimming removed 2 bases from V and 10 bases from J, with 13 bases in between. Germline V gene sequence: CDR1 SGHDT, CDR2 YYEEEE. This CDR3 is built from 14 residues. The CDR3 sequence is CASSFVGVGSPLHF. As DNA, the CDR3 is TGTGCCAGCAGCTTTGTCGGGGTTGGATCACCCCTCCACTTT.

The chain has TRBV4-3 and TRBJ2-5, with a weak D call TRBD1 (6 bases). The germline gives CDR1 LGHNA, CDR2 YSLEER. The germline V and J ends were trimmed by 4 bases and 2 bases, with 11 bases remaining between them. The CDR3 has 14 residues. CDR3 protein: CASSRGQRQETQYF. The CDR3 DNA reads as TGCGCCAGCAGCCGGGGACAAAGACAAGAGACCCAGTACTTC.

V is TRBV3-1 (or the pseudogene TRBV3-2) and J is TRBJ2-7; 8 nucleotides match TRBD2. CDR3 length equals 15 residues. The trim removed 3 bases at V and 2 bases at J, leaving 6 bases unmatched. In germline, CDR1 is LGHDT, CDR2 YNNKEL (reference sequence). The CDR3 DNA follows: TGTGCCAGCAGCCAGGGCGGGGGGCCGACCTACGAGCAGTACTTC. It encodes CASSQGGGPTYEQYF.

This chain connects TRBV9 to TRBJ2-1; D call uncertain. Germline V CDR1 and CDR2: SGDLS, YYNGEE. V was cut by 4 bases and J by 3 bases, with 8 bases left in between. The CDR3 extends over 13 amino acids. The CDR3 loop reads CASSKGIYNEQFF. The CDR3, as DNA: TGTGCCAGCAGCAAAGGGATCTACAATGAGCAGTTCTTC.

This sequence joins TRBV4-1 and TRBJ1-6; 7 bases agree with TRBD1. Trimming removed 1 base from V and 9 bases from J; junction bases left unmatched: 12. The germline gives CDR1 MGHRA, CDR2 YSYEKL. This CDR3 is built from 17 residues. The CDR3 sequence: CASSQAMAGGLRSPLHF. The CDR3 coding sequence is TGCGCCAGCAGCCAAGCCATGGCAGGGGGTCTTCGTTCACCCCTCCACTTT.

The rearrangement joins TRBV7-8 to TRBJ2-1; D call uncertain. Trimming took off 7 bases at V and 0 bases at J, with 16 bases between the two ends. Germline assignment: CDR1 SGHVS and CDR2 FQNEAQ. The length of the CDR3 is 16 residues. CDR3 in amino acids: CASTISGPSSYNEQFF. The CDR3 DNA follows: TGTGCCAGCACCATTTCGGGCCCCAGCTCCTACAATGAGCAGTTCTTC.

This chain links TRBV6-1 with TRBJ1-5, with D possibly matching TRBD1 (5 bases). CDR3 length equals 15 residues. CDR1 and CDR2 from the germline V gene are MNHNS and SASEGT. V was trimmed by 0 bases and J by 6 bases, leaving 12 bases between them. The DNA of the CDR3 is TGTGCCAGCAGTGAAGCAGGCAGGGCCATTCAGCCCCAGCATTTT. Protein: CASSEAGRAIQPQHF.

The J gene is TRBJ2-1, the V gene TRBV6-6; no clear D. CDR1 and CDR2 (germline): MNHNY, SVGAGI (reference sequence). The CDR3 contains 14 residues. V lost 3 bases and J 0 bases, leaving 6 bases between the germline ends. CDR3 DNA sequence: TGTGCCAGCAGTTATAGTTCCTCCTACAATGAGCAGTTCTTC. Its protein product is CASSYSSSYNEQFF.

The rearrangement joins TRBV5-4 to TRBJ1-1; D may be TRBD1 (5 bases). Germline V gives CDR1 SGHNT, CDR2 YYREEE (reference sequence). V was shortened by 0 bases and J by 3 bases, with 12 bases between the two germline ends. The CDR3 totals 15 residues. In nucleotides, the CDR3 is TGTGCCAGCAGCTTGGATCCCCGGGGGGACACTGAAGCTTTCTTT. As protein: CASSLDPRGDTEAFF.

As to this clone: Other nucleotide sequences in the sample specify the same CDR3. This chain uses TRBV28 with TRBJ2-7; D might be TRBD1 or TRBD2, each matching 6 bases. V was pared by 5 bases and J by 4 bases, with 12 bases between. The germline V gene has CDR1 MDHEN and CDR2 SYDVKM. CDR3 length equals 13 residues. The CDR3 region has the DNA TGTGCCAGCAGTCTGGGGGGCACGTACGAGCAGTACTTC. Translating it yields CASSLGGTYEQYF.

The chain combines TRBV7-9 with TRBJ1-2; D remains ambiguous. The CDR3 is 13 amino acids. V gave up 3 bases and J gave up 1 base, with 6 bases separating them. Germline V lookup: CDR1 SEHNR, CDR2 FQNEAQ (reference sequence). CDR3 amino acids: CASSLRYNYGYTF. CDR3 coding DNA: TGTGCCAGCAGCTTGAGATATAACTATGGCTACACCTTC. The complete variable domain, with remaining parts taken from reference TRBV7-9 and TRBJ1-2, reads DTGVSQNPRHKITKRGQNVTFRCDPISEHNRLYWYRQTLGQGPEFLTYFQNEAQLEKSRLLSDRFSAERPKGSFSTLEIQRTEQGDSAMYLCASSLRYNYGYTFGSGTRLTVV.

This chain uses TRBV9 with TRBJ2-5; 8 nucleotides agree with TRBD1. With V trimmed by 1 base and J by 4 bases, 6 bases remained unmatched. CDR1 is SGDLS, CDR2 YYNGEE, per germline. The CDR3 is made up of 15 amino acids. DNA for the CDR3: TGTGCCAGCAGCGTATTTACAGGGGGGATAGAGACCCAGTACTTC. Translation: CASSVFTGGIETQYF.

This chain uses TRBV7-8 with TRBJ2-1; D may be TRBD2 (6 bases). Germline CDR1 is SGHVS and CDR2 is FQNEAQ. Trimming pared 7 bases from V and 3 bases from J, leaving 19 bases between. The CDR3 is 16 residues long. CDR3 residues: CASILEGSGLYNEQFF. The CDR3 DNA reads as TGTGCCAGCATACTGGAGGGCTCCGGACTCTACAATGAGCAGTTCTTC.

The chain couples TRBV21-1 to TRBJ2-7; no DNA check was done on the table's D call, TRBD2. TRBV21-1 is a pseudogene locus. The CDR3 is 16 residues long. As DNA, the CDR3 is TGTGCCAGCAGCCCCAACCGGCTAGCGGAAGCCTACGAGCAGTACTTC. It specifies CASSPNRLAEAYEQYF.

This chain joins TRBV7-8 and TRBJ1-1; no clear D gene. V was pared by 1 base and J by 0 bases, with 12 bases between. The CDR3 spans 16 residues. Germline V CDR1 and CDR2: SGHVS, FQNEAQ. The CDR3 protein is CASSLEAKPMNTEAFF. In DNA form, the CDR3 reads TGTGCCAGCAGCTTAGAGGCGAAACCAATGAACACTGAAGCTTTCTTT.